The 9 T cell receptor beta chains reported below all come from one sample, sequenced in a study of blood T cells in healthy people across ages. Primed by a sample-barcoded 5' primer and a J-beta primer mix, a second PCR proceeded for 7 to 11 cycles. MiXCR, applied by TCRdb to the 5' RACE reads, yields one record per CDR3 protein. The table lists some 920,000 distinct CDR3 sequences, just over 50% of them singletons. Sequencing used blood. The receptor set was obtained from a woman aged 55-70 years in good health.

The table lists this clonotype with a few counts. The DNA for the CDR3 is TGTGCCAGCAGTCCTACCACGCCCATCAATGAGCAGTTCTTC. As protein: CASSPTTPINEQFF. This rearrangement joins TRBV28 to TRBJ2-1, with D hard to call. Germline V lookup: CDR1 MDHEN, CDR2 SYDVKM. This CDR3 comprises 14 residues. V was clipped by 5 bases and J by 6 bases, with 14 bases between them.

A few counts support this clonotype. The chain recombines TRBV9 with TRBJ2-1, with D perhaps being TRBD1 or TRBD2 (6 bases each). The CDR3 spans 16 residues. CDR1 SGDLS and CDR2 YYNGEE come from the germline V gene. Trimming pared 0 bases from V and 0 bases from J, leaving 10 bases between. As DNA, the CDR3 is TGTGCCAGCAGCGTAGCGGGGGCCTCCTCCTACAATGAGCAGTTCTTC. The encoded protein is CASSVAGASSYNEQFF.

The V and J genes are TRBV6-5 and TRBJ2-1; 12 nucleotides align to TRBD1. Germline lookup yields CDR1 MNHEY and CDR2 SVGAGI. Losses at the gene ends were 6 bases for V and 10 bases for J; bases not matched to a gene: 10. This CDR3 comprises 15 residues. Here the CDR3 DNA reads TGTGCCAGCAGCAACCGGGACAGGGGGCGTTGGGAGCAGTTCTTC. It yields the protein CASSNRDRGRWEQFF.

The J gene is TRBJ1-2, the V gene TRBV7-9; 7 nucleotides match TRBD1. The CDR3 sequence is 15 residues long. Germline assignment: CDR1 SEHNR and CDR2 FQNEAQ (reference sequence). Trimming took 4 bases from V and 8 from J; bases not matched to a gene: 13. The CDR3 region has the DNA TGTGCCAGCAGCTCCCCATGGGGGACAGATTCCGGCTACACCTTC. Amino acid sequence: CASSSPWGTDSGYTF.

This chain connects TRBV12-3 or TRBV12-4 to TRBJ2-1; no reliable D call. CDR3 length equals 13 residues. V lost 2 bases and J 8 bases, leaving 10 bases between the germline ends. CDR3 in amino acids: CASSLLNSDEQFF. The CDR3 DNA sequence: TGTGCCAGCAGTTTATTGAACTCGGATGAGCAGTTCTTC.

The V gene is TRBV4-2, the J gene TRBJ2-5, with 8 bases fitting TRBD1. The J call may be faulty, since TRBJ2-7 better matches the DNA end. Looked up from germline, CDR1 is LGHNA and CDR2 is YNFKEQ. CDR3 length equals 15 residues. The CDR3, as DNA: TGTGCCAGCAGCCACCTGATCGGACAGGGCGGCGAGCAGTACTTC. Protein sequence: CASSHLIGQGGEQYF.

The V and J genes are TRBV6-6 and TRBJ2-1; tentative D call: TRBD1 (5 bases). Germline V gives CDR1 MNHNY, CDR2 SVGAGI (reference sequence). Trimming left V 4 bases short and J 6 bases short, with 22 bases between. This CDR3 comprises 17 residues. CDR3 protein: CASSSLASQGSINEQFF. Here the CDR3 DNA reads TGTGCCAGCAGTTCCCTCGCTTCTCAGGGTTCAATCAATGAGCAGTTCTTC.

About this clonotype itself: A read error may explain this, as a much larger clone is one base away. This chain joins TRBV29-1 and TRBJ2-7, with D tentatively TRBD1 (6 bases). CDR1 is SQVTM, CDR2 ANQGSEA, per germline. V dropped 7 bases and J dropped 0 bases, with 13 bases sitting between them. This CDR3 region has 13 residues. CDR3 nucleotides: TGCAGCGCAGCCGGGACACTCTCCTACGAGCAGTACTTC. Its protein product is CSAAGTLSYEQYF.

The chain recombines TRBV11-2 with TRBJ2-1; D unclear. V lost 7 bases to trimming and J lost 5 bases, with 9 bases between them. Germline V CDR1 and CDR2: SGHAT, FQNNGV. This CDR3 has 12 residues. As DNA, the CDR3 is TGTGCCAGCACGCAAGCCAACAATGAGCAGTTCTTC. As protein: CASTQANNEQFF.